Following are 14 T cell receptor beta chains from one sample sequenced in a study of cytomegalovirus exposure and HLA in healthy donors. Primers included in the PCR were 60 Vbeta and 13 Jbeta primers. Data came from immunoSEQ multiplex PCR; TCRdb stores just in-frame clones and leaves some out. This table holds around 140,000 clones, approximately 80% found once. The source material was PBMCs. The origin of the receptors is a woman between 18 and 29 years old in good health and CMV-seronegative.

The genes are TRBV19 and TRBJ2-5; the D gene is possibly TRBD2 (5 bases). Germline CDR1 reads LNHDA; CDR2 reads SQIVND (reference sequence). This CDR3 contains 15 residues. V lost 3 bases and J lost 0, with 11 bases in between. In DNA form, the CDR3 reads TGTGCCAGTAGTATGGTATACGGGAACCAAGAGACCCAGTACTTC. Protein: CASSMVYGNQETQYF.

The chain is built from TRBV21-1 and TRBJ1-5. TRBV21-1 is marked as a pseudogene. This CDR3 is built from 15 residues. The CDR3 region is CASSCVRSGGQPQHF. CDR3 nucleotides: TGTGCCAGCAGCTGCGTTAGGTCCGGGGGGCAGCCCCAGCATTTT.

The chain uses TRBV15 and TRBJ1-2; 9 positions match TRBD1. CDR1 and CDR2 from the germline V gene are LNHNV and YYDKDF (reference sequence). The length of the CDR3 is 15 residues. The V and J ends lost 4 bases and 4 bases, in that order; junction bases with no gene match: 7. The chain's CDR3 is CATSKGTGSIYGYTF. The CDR3 bases are TGTGCCACCAGCAAGGGGACAGGGTCAATCTATGGCTACACCTTC.

This clone was seen more than once but under ten times. The V and J genes are TRBV6-5 and TRBJ2-5, with 8 bases that match TRBD1. CDR3 length: 14 residues. CDR1 is MNHEY, CDR2 SVGAGI, per germline. The junction had 7 bases not matched to a gene; V was cut back by 5 bases and J by 5 bases. CDR3 protein: CASSPRQGPETQYF. In DNA, the CDR3 is TGTGCCAGCAGTCCACGACAGGGGCCGGAGACCCAGTACTTC.

The V call is TRBV27, the J call TRBJ1-4; a weak D match, TRBD1 (6 bases). Trimming took 8 bases from V and 5 from J, leaving 9 bases between them. This CDR3 is 12 amino acids long. Germline loops: CDR1 MNHEY, CDR2 SMNVEV (reference sequence). As DNA, the CDR3 is TGTGCCAGCGCAGGGGTAAATGAAAAACTGTTTTTT. Translation: CASAGVNEKLFF.

The chain uses TRBV29-1 and TRBJ2-7; perhaps TRBD1 as D (5 bases). Trimming took off 5 bases at V and 2 bases at J, with 13 bases between the two ends. The CDR3 covers 13 residues. Germline loops: CDR1 SQVTM, CDR2 ANQGSEA. The CDR3 here is CSVKIDSPYEQYF. Written as DNA, the CDR3 is TGCAGCGTTAAGATAGACAGTCCCTACGAGCAGTACTTC.

The gene calls are TRBV30 and TRBJ1-2; D gene unclear. CDR1 and CDR2 from the germline V gene are GTSNPN and SVGIG (reference sequence). V was cut by 0 bases and J by 8 bases, with 13 bases left in between. The CDR3 sequence is 13 residues long. The CDR3: CAWSVPREEGYTF. Written as DNA, the CDR3 is TGTGCCTGGAGTGTACCCCGGGAAGAGGGCTACACCTTC.

The chain carries TRBV11-2 and TRBJ1-5; 11 positions match TRBD1. This CDR3 has 14 residues. Germline CDR1 and CDR2: SGHAT and FQNNGV. The J segment lost 6 bases and the V segment lost 5 bases, leaving 3 bases of the junction unmatched. Here the CDR3 reads CASSIGTGGQPQHF. Written as DNA, the CDR3 is TGTGCCAGCAGCATTGGGACAGGGGGTCAGCCCCAGCATTTT.

This sequence joins TRBV4-1 and TRBJ1-5, with a tentative D call TRBD1 (6 bases). CDR1 and CDR2 from the germline V gene are MGHRA and YSYEKL. V lost 1 base to trimming and J lost 4 bases, with 14 bases between them. The CDR3 consists of 16 residues. CDR3 loop: CASSQVGGAGNQPQHF. The CDR3 coding sequence is TGCGCCAGCAGCCAAGTGGGGGGGGCAGGGAATCAGCCCCAGCATTTT.

This chain links TRBV9 with TRBJ1-6, with TRBD1 as a possible D gene (6 bases). From germline, CDR1 is SGDLS and CDR2 YYNGEE. Between the trimmed V and J ends, which lost 4 bases and 8 bases, there was a span of 10 bases. The CDR3 is 13 residues long. Here the CDR3 reads CASSSNRDSPLHF. CDR3 DNA: TGTGCCAGCAGCTCTAACAGGGATTCACCCCTCCACTTT.

In this sample, this clone turned up a few times. This sequence joins TRBV19 and TRBJ2-1; 7 positions match TRBD2. Trimming cost V 4 bases and J 0 bases; bases outside gene matches: 6. This CDR3 spans 16 amino acids. Looked up from germline, CDR1 is LNHDA and CDR2 is SQIVND (reference sequence). CDR3 nucleotide sequence: TGTGCCAGTAGTAGGCTTAGCGGGTACTCCTACAATGAGCAGTTCTTC. It is translated as CASSRLSGYSYNEQFF. Looking up the rest from reference TRBV19 and TRBJ2-1 gives the full variable domain: DGGITQSPKYLFRKEGQNVTLSCEQNLNHDAMYWYRQDPGQGLRLIYYSQIVNDFQKGDIAEGYSVSREKKESFPLTVTSAQKNPTAFYLCASSRLSGYSYNEQFFGPGTRLTVL.

V and J are TRBV19 and TRBJ1-1; D not resolved. V was clipped by 2 bases and J by 0 bases, with 4 bases between them. This CDR3 comprises 13 residues. Germline loops: CDR1 LNHDA, CDR2 SQIVND (reference sequence). The DNA for the CDR3 is TGTGCCAGTAGTATAACACTGAACACTGAAGCTTTCTTT. Its protein product is CASSITLNTEAFF.

This clone has just one count. The rearrangement uses TRBV30 and TRBJ2-2; 8 bases agree with TRBD2. The CDR3 consists of 16 residues. Per germline, CDR1 GTSNPN and CDR2 SVGIG (reference sequence). V shed 3 bases, J shed 4 bases, and the junction held 10 bases outside the gene matches. For the CDR3, the DNA is TGTGCCTGGAGCCCGCCCGGGCTAGCGGGCACCGGGGAGCTGTTTTTT. Its protein product is CAWSPPGLAGTGELFF.

In its sample, this clone was seen a few times. The rearrangement joins TRBV4-1 to TRBJ2-2; 14 nucleotides match TRBD2. This CDR3 has 18 residues. Germline assignment: CDR1 MGHRA and CDR2 YSYEKL. Trimming removed 3 bases from V and 9 bases from J; junction bases left unmatched: 12. CDR3 sequence reads: CASSQGGLAGGARWELFF. As DNA, the CDR3 is TGCGCCAGCAGCCAGGGAGGACTAGCGGGAGGTGCGCGGTGGGAGCTGTTTTTT.